The source of this T cell receptor beta chain is a study of blood T cell repertoires in COVID-19. TCRdb keeps only in-frame clones here, not all; method: immunoSEQ multiplex PCR. The profile shows 150,000 to 200,000 clones, about 85% of them singletons. Per the germline V gene, CDR1 is MGHRA and CDR2 is YSYEKL. The CDR3 has 17 residues. V gave up 1 base and J gave up 1 base; unmatched junction bases: 3. This receptor was obtained from a man younger than 30 with acute or convalescent COVID-19. Sequencing input: peripheral blood. This chain joins TRBV4-1 and TRBJ2-4, with TRBD1 identical over 11 bases. The CDR3 loop is CASSQGTGGFAKNIQYF. The CDR3 DNA reads TGCGCCAGCAGCCAAGGGACAGGGGGCTTTGCCAAAAACATTCAGTACTTC.